The clone carrying this T cell receptor beta chain was found a few times. Its cognate antigen is unknown. Unique molecular identifiers were present on the cDNA, and a universal primer site came from template switching. TCRdb recomputed calls from the 5' RACE reads with MiXCR, one row per CDR3 protein. The data hold under 1 million distinct CDR3 sequences, with 9% to 15% observed a single time. Healthy Caucasians made up all donors. The CDR3 covers 15 residues. Germline values: CDR1 LGHNT, CDR2 FRNRAP. Trimming took off 3 bases at V and 7 bases at J, with 19 bases between the two ends. The data are from a study of identical twins. Study conclusions and caveats: Out-of-frame alpha sequences shared by twins showed excess low generation probability.

The same sample was also studied in work on yellow fever vaccine responses in identical twins.

The rearrangement links TRBV12-5 to TRBJ2-7; D remains unclear. The sequencing input was PBMCs. The receptor comes from a woman aged 18-29 years in good health. The CDR3 DNA is TGTGCTAGTGGTTTAAGGGATTTCCCCATTTGGGAGCAGTACTTC. It yields the protein CASGLRDFPIWEQYF.